By proportion, the clone carrying this TCR beta chain is medium-sized. Its target is not known. Starting 14 to 28 days after autologous transplant, ipilimumab 1 mg/kg was given. Through week 26, nivolumab 3 mg/kg IV was given weeks 1, 4, 7, 10, then biweekly. This specimen belongs to a study of ipilimumab plus nivolumab after autologous stem cell transplantation. Study background: A median of roughly 8 nivolumab and 4 to 6 ipilimumab doses were given. General study points: Per the authors, repertoire, Treg and microbiota data justify further study.

Method: immunoSEQ multiplex PCR; TCRdb's copy keeps in-frame clones and lacks some. The sample yields some 43,000 clones, roughly 88% seen once. Germline V gene lookup returns CDR1 MNHEY and CDR2 SMNVEV (reference sequence). Trimming at V came to 6 bases and at J to 0 bases, leaving 18 bases not matched to a gene. The CDR3 runs 20 residues. The chain employs TRBV27 and TRBJ1-3; 9 positions match TRBD1. The TCR sequence derives from a male donor with multiple myeloma. The sequenced sample was PBMCs, obtained in a trial of ipilimumab plus nivolumab as post-transplant consolidation. This chain's CDR3 is CASSPLGTGGSSSSGNTIYF. CDR3 DNA: TGTGCCAGCAGCCCCCTCGGCACAGGGGGCTCTTCCTCCTCTGGAAACACCATATATTTT.